This TCR beta chain was retrieved from a study of blood T cell repertoires in COVID-19. How the authors handled the data: Using reference gene primer amplification, nucleated cell counts were estimated. Sequenced by immunoSEQ multiplex PCR; TCRdb stores in-frame clones only, minus some. V and J calls and clone size come straight from that table; D and trimming were deduced from the DNA. The sample includes approximately 200,000 clones, around 87% seen only once; the top ten take 5.5% to 7.5%. V shed 4 bases and J shed 0 bases, with 8 bases lying between them. The CDR3 sequence is 15 residues long. CDR1 is SGDLS, CDR2 YYNGEE, per germline.

Sequenced material: peripheral blood. The chain carries TRBV9 and TRBJ1-6; weak D call: TRBD1 (5 bases). The receptor was derived from a man between 60 and 70 years old who had recovered from COVID-19. The CDR3 region is CASSKTVSYNSPLHF. CDR3 nucleotide sequence: TGTGCCAGCAGCAAGACAGTCTCCTATAATTCACCCCTCCACTTT.